This TCR beta chain was documented in a study of shared clonotypes between healthy human individuals. The V gene's germline CDR1 is MNHNS and CDR2 SASEGT. Unmatched junction bases numbered 8, after V lost 4 bases and J lost 3 bases. This CDR3 has 18 amino acids. Only in-frame clones appear in the TCRdb table, and some are missing; sequencing was by immunoSEQ multiplex PCR. The table shows 2 million to 2.5 million clones, with approximately 95% occurring only once. Free of recent acute infections or vaccinations, the donors were healthy HIV-negative adults. This clone was found a few times. The sequenced sample consisted of naive CD4+ T cells sorted from blood. Subset defined: CD45RA+ positively selected. This TCR derives from a man between 18 and 29 years old in good health. The chain carries TRBV6-1 and TRBJ2-2; TRBD2 aligns across 13 bases. CDR3 in DNA: TGTGCCAGCAGTGTCGAACTAGCGGGAGGGCCGTACACCGGGGAGCTGTTTTTT. Protein product: CASSVELAGGPYTGELFF.